This TCR beta chain was documented in a study of spatial heterogeneity in lung cancer. Study overall: Raw sequencing reads included, on average, more than ten appearances of each unique TCR and UMI combination. General study points: Tumor mutation counts were tracked by expanded intratumoral alpha and beta TCR counts.

A single record per CDR3 protein comes from TCRdb applying MiXCR to the 5' RACE reads. This sample has some 96,000 distinct CDR3 sequences, with about 4.4% found just once. The time point denotes: sample taken at primary tumor resection. This clonotype has just a few counts. What it recognizes is unknown. Per the germline V gene, CDR1 is SGDLS and CDR2 is YYNGEE. CDR3 length: 14 amino acids. The ends were cut back, 0 bases at V and 6 bases at J, with 10 bases in the middle. This clonotype originated in a male donor with early-stage non-small cell lung cancer. This chain joins TRBV9 and TRBJ2-1, with no clear D. This material consisted of lung tumor tissue, taken at surgery. DNA of the CDR3: TGTGCCAGCAGCGTAGATGGGGTTATCAATGAGCAGTTCTTC. It specifies CASSVDGVINEQFF.